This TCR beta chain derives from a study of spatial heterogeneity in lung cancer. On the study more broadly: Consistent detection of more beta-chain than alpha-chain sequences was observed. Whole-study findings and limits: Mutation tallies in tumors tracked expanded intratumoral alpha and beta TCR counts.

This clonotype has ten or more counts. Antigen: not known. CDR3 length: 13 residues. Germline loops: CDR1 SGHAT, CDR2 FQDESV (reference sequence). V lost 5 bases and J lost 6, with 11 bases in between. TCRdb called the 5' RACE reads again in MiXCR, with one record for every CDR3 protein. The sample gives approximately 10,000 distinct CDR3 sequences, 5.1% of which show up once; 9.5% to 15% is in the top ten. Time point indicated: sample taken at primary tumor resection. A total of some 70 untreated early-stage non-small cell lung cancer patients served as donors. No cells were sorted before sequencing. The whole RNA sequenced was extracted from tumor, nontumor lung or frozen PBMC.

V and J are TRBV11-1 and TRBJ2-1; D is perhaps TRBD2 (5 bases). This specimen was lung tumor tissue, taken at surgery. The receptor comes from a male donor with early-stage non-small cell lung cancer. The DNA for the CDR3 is TGTGCCAGCAGCCTTACGCGGGCCAATGAGCAGTTCTTC. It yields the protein CASSLTRANEQFF.